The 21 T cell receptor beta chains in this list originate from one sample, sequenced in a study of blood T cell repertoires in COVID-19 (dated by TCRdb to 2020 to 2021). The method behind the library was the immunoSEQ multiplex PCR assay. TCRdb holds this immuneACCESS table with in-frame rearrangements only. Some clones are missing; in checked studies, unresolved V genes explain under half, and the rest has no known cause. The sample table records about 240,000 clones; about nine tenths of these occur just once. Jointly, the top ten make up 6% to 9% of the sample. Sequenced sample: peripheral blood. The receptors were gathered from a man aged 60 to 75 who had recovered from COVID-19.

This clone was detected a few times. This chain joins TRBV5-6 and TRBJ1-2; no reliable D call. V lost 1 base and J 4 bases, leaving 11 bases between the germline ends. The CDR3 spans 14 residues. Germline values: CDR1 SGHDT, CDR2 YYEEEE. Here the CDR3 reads CASSLIGLSYGYTF. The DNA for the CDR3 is TGTGCCAGCAGCTTGATCGGTTTGTCCTATGGCTACACCTTC.

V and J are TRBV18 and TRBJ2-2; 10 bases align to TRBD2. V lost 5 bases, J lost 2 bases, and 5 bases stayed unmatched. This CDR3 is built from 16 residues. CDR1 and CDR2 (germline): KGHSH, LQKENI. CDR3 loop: CASSATSGYNTGELFF. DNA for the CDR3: TGTGCCAGCTCAGCGACTAGCGGGTATAACACCGGGGAGCTGTTTTTT.

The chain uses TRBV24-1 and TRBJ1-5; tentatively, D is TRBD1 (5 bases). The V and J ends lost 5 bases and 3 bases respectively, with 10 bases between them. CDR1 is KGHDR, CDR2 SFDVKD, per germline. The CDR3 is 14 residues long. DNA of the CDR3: TGTGCCACCAGTGGGGGGGGATTCAATCAGCCCCAGCATTTT. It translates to CATSGGGFNQPQHF.

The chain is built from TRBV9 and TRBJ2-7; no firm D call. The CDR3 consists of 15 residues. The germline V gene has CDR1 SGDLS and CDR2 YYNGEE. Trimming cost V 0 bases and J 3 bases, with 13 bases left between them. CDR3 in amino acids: CASSVAGDPIYEQYF. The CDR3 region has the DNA TGTGCCAGCAGCGTAGCCGGAGACCCGATCTACGAGCAGTACTTC.

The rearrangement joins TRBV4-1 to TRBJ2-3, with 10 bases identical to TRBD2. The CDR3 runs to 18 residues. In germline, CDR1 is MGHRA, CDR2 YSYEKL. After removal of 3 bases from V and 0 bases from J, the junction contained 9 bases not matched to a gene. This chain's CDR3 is CASSQRERGGISTDTQYF. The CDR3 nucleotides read TGCGCCAGCAGCCAGCGGGAGCGGGGGGGGATTAGCACAGATACGCAGTATTTT.

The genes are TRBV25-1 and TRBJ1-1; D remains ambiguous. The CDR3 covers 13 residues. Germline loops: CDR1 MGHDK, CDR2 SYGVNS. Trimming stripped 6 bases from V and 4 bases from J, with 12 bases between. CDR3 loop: CASSIHKTTEAFF. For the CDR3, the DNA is TGTGCCAGCAGCATACACAAAACCACTGAAGCTTTCTTT.

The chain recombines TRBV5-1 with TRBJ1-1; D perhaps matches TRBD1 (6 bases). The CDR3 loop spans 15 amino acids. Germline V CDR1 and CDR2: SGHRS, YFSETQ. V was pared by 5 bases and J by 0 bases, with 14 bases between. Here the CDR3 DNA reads TGCGCCAGCAGATCACAGGGAGTATTGAACACTGAAGCTTTCTTT. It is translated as CASRSQGVLNTEAFF.

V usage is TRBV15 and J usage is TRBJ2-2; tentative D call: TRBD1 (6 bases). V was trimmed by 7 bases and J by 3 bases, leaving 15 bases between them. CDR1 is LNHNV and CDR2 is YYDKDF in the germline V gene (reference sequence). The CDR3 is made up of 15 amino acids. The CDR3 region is CATTQQGGDTGELFF. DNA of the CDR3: TGTGCCACCACACAACAGGGTGGGGACACCGGGGAGCTGTTTTTT.

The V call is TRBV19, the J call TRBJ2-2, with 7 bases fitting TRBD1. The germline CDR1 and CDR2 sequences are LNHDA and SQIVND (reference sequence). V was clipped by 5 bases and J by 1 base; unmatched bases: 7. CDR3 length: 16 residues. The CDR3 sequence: CASSSTWTGNTGELFF. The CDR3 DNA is TGTGCCAGTAGTTCCACCTGGACAGGGAACACCGGGGAGCTGTTTTTT.

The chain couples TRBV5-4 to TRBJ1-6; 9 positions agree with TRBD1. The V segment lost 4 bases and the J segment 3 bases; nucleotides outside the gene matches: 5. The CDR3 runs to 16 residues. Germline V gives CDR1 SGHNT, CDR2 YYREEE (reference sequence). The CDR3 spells CASSPTGGGYNSPLHF. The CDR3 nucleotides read TGTGCCAGCAGCCCTACAGGGGGCGGCTATAATTCACCCCTCCACTTT.

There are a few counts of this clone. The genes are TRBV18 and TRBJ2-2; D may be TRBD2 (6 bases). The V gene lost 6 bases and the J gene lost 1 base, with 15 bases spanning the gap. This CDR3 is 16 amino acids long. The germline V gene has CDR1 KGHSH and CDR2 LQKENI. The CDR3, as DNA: TGTGCCAGCTCGCCCGGACTAATTGAGAACACCGGGGAGCTGTTTTTT. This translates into CASSPGLIENTGELFF.

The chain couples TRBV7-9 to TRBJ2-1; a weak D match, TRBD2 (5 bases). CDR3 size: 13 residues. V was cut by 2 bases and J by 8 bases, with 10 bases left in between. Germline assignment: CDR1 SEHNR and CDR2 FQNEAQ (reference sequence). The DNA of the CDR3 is TGTGCCAGCAGCTTACTTACTAGGCATGAGCAGTTCTTC. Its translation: CASSLLTRHEQFF.

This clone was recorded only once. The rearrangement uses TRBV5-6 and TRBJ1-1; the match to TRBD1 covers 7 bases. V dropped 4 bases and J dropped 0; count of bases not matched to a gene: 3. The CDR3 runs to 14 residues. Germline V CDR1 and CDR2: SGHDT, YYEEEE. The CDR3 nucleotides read TGTGCCAGCAGCCCCACAGGGGTGAACACTGAAGCTTTCTTT. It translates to CASSPTGVNTEAFF. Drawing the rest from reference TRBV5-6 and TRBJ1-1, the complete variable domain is DAGVTQSPTHLIKTRGQQVTLRCSPKSGHDTVSWYQQALGQGPQFIFQYYEEEERQRGNFPDRFSGHQFPNYSSELNVNALLLGDSALYLCASSPTGVNTEAFFGQGTRLTVV.

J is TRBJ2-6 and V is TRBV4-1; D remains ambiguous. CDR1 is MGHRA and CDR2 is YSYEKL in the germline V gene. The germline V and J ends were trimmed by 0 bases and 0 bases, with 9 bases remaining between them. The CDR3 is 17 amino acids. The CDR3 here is CASSQDGRLSGANVLTF. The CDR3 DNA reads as TGCGCCAGCAGCCAAGATGGCAGGCTCTCTGGGGCCAACGTCCTGACTTTC.

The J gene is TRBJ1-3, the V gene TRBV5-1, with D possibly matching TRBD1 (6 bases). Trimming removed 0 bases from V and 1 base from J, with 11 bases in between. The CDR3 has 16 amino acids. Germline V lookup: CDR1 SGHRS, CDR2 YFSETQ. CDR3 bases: TGCGCCAGCAGCTTGGGCCCGACAGGATCTGGAAACACCATATATTTT. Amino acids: CASSLGPTGSGNTIYF.

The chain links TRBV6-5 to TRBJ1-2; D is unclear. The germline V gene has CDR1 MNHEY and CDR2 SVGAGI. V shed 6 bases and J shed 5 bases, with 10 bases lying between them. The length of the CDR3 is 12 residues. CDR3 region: CASRQNLYGYTF. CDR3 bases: TGTGCCAGCAGACAGAATCTTTATGGCTACACCTTC.

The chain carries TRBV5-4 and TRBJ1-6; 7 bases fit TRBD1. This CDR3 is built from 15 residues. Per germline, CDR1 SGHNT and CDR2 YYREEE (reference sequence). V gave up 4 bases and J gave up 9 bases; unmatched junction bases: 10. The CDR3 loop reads CASSRPQGDSSPLHF. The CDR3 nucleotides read TGTGCCAGCAGCCGCCCCCAGGGGGATTCTTCACCCCTCCACTTT.

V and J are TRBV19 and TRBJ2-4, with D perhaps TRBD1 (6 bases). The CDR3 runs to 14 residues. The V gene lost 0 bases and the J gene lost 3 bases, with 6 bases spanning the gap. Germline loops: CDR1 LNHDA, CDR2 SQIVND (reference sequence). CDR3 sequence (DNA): TGTGCCAGTAGTATAGACAGGGGCAAAAACATTCAGTACTTC. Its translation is CASSIDRGKNIQYF.

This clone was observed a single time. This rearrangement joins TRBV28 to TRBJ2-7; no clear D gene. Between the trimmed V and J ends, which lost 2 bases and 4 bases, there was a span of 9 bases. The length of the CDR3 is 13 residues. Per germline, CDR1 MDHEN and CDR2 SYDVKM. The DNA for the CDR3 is TGTGCCAGCAGTTTAGGGCCGCAGTACGAGCAGTACTTC. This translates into CASSLGPQYEQYF.

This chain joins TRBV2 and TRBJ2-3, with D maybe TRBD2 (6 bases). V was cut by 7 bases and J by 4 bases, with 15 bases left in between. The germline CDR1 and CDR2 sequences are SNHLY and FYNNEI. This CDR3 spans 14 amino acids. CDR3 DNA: TGTGCCAGCAAGGGACTTATTCGATCAGATACGCAGTATTTT. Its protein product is CASKGLIRSDTQYF.

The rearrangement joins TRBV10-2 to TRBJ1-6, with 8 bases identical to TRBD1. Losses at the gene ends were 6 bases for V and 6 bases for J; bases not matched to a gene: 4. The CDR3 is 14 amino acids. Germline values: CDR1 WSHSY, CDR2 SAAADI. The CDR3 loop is CASRPGGSNSPLHF. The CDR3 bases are TGCGCCAGCAGGCCAGGGGGCAGTAATTCACCCCTCCACTTT.